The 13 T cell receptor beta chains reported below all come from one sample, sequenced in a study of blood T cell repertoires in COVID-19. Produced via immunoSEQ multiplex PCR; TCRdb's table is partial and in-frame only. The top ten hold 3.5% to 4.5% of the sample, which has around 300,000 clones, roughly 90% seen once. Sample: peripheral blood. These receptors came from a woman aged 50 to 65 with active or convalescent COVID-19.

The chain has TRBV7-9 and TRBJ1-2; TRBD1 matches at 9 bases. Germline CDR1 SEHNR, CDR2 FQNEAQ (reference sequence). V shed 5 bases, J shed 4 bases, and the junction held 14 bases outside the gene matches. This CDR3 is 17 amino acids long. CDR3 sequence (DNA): TGTGCCAGCAGCCGCAGGGACAGGGTTCCGGGAGTCTATGGCTACACCTTC. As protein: CASSRRDRVPGVYGYTF. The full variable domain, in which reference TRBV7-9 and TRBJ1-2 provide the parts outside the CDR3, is DTGVSQNPRHKITKRGQNVTFRCDPISEHNRLYWYRQTLGQGPEFLTYFQNEAQLEKSRLLSDRFSAERPKGSFSTLEIQRTEQGDSAMYLCASSRRDRVPGVYGYTFGSGTRLTVV.

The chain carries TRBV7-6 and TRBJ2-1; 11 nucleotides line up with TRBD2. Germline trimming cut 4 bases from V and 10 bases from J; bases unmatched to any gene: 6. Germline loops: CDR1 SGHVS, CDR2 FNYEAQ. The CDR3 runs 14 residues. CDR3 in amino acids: CASSSTGTSGEQFF. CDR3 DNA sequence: TGTGCCAGCAGCTCCACCGGGACTAGCGGCGAGCAGTTCTTC.

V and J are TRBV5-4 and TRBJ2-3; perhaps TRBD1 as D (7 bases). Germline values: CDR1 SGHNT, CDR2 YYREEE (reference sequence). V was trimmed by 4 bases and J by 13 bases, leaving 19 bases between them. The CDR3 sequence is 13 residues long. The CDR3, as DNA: TGTGCCAGCAGCGACCCTACAGGGGAGGAGAAGTATTTT. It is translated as CASSDPTGEEKYF.

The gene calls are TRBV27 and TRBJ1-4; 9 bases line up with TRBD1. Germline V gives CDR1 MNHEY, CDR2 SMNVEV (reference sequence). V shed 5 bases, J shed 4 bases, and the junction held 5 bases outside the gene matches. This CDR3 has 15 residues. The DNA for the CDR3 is TGTGCCAGCAGTCCACGGACAGGGGATAATGAAAAACTGTTTTTT. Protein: CASSPRTGDNEKLFF.

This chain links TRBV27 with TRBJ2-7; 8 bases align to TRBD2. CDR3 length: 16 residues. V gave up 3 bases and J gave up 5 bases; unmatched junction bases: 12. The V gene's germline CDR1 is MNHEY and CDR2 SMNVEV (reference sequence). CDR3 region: CASSLSTSGRVHEQYF. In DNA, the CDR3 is TGTGCCAGCAGTTTGTCTACTAGCGGTCGGGTCCACGAGCAGTACTTC.

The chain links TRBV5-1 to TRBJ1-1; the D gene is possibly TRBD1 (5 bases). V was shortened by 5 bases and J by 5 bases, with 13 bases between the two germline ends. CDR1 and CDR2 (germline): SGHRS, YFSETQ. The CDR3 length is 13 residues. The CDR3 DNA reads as TGCGCCAGCAGTAAAGGGGTTGAGACTGAAGCTTTCTTT. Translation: CASSKGVETEAFF.

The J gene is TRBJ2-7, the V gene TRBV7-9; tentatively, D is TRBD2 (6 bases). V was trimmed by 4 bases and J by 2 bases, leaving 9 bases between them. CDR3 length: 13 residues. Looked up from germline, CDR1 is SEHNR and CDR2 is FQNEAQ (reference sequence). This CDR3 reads CASSSEGPYEQYF. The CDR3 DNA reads TGTGCCAGCAGCTCGGAGGGCCCCTACGAGCAGTACTTC.

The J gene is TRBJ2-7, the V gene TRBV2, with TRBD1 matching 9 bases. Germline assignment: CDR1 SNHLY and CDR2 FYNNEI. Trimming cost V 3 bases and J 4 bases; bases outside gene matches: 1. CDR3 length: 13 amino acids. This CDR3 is CASSDGTGYEQYF. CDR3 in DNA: TGTGCCAGCAGTGACGGGACAGGGTACGAGCAGTACTTC.

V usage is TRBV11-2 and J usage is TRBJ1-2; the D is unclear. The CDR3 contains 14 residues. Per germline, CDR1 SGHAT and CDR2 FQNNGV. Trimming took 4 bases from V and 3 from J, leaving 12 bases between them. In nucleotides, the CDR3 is TGTGCCAGCAGCTACCTGGGAGGCGACTATGGCTACACCTTC. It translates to CASSYLGGDYGYTF.

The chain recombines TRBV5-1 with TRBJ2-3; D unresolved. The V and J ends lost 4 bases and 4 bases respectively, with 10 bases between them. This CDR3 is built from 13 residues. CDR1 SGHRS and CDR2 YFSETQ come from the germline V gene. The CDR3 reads CASSPSGPDTQYF. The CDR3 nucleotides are TGCGCCAGCAGCCCTTCTGGGCCAGATACGCAGTATTTT.

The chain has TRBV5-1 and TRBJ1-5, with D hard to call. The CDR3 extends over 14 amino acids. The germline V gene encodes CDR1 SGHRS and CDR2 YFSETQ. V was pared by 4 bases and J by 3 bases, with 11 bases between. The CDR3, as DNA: TGCGCCAGCAGCCTAGGCCTCCCCAATCAGCCCCAGCATTTT. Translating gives CASSLGLPNQPQHF.

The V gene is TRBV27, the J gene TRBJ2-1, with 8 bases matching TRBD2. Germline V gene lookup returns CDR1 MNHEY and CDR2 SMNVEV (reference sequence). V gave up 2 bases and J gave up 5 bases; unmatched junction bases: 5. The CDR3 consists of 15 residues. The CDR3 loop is CASSLLLAANNEQFF. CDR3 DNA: TGTGCCAGCAGTTTACTACTAGCGGCAAACAATGAGCAGTTCTTC.

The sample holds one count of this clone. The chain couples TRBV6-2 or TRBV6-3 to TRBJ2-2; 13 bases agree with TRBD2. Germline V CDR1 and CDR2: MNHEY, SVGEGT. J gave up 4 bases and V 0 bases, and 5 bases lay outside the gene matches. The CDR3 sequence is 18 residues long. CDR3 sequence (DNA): TGTGCCAGCAGTTACTCGACTAGCGGGAGGACTGGCACCGGGGAGCTGTTTTTT. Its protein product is CASSYSTSGRTGTGELFF.